This T cell receptor beta chain derives from a study of T cells in Graves' hyperthyroidism and ophthalmopathy. This clonotype has ten or more counts. TCR beta CDR3 regions were amplified from RNA transcripts. RT-PCR in the first round (using the HTBI primer set) targeted the TCR CDR3. MiXCR, applied by TCRdb to the multiplex PCR reads, yields one record per CDR3 protein. The data show some 580,000 distinct CDR3 sequences, with 16% seen just once and 2.5% to 4% held by the top ten. Germline values: CDR1 DFQATT, CDR2 SNEGSKA (reference sequence). The CDR3 sequence is 14 residues long. V was clipped by 5 bases and J by 4 bases; unmatched bases: 9.

The TCR was taken from a middle-aged woman with Graves' ophthalmopathy. Specimen: blood. This chain joins TRBV20-1 and TRBJ2-7, with 9 bases aligning to TRBD2. The CDR3 sequence is CSALRAGGIYEQYF. CDR3 bases: TGCAGTGCTCTGAGAGCGGGAGGAATATACGAGCAGTACTTC.